This T cell receptor beta chain originates from a study of CD8+ T cells in alopecia areata. RNA, once extracted, was reverse transcribed into cDNA for use as the sequencing template. Assay: immunoSEQ multiplex PCR; the TCRdb copy retains only in-frame clones and omits some. The sample carries some 240,000 clones, around three fifths recorded once. The sequence was obtained from a human donor with alopecia areata. Here the sequenced sample was CD4+ T cells sorted from blood, taken at week 0.

The CDR3, as DNA: TGCGCCAGCAGCCAACCCACTAGCGGACGAGATACGCAGTATTTT. Its protein is CASSQPTSGRDTQYF. This chain joins TRBV4-1 and TRBJ2-3; 8 nucleotides agree with TRBD2. With V trimmed by 2 bases and J by 5 bases, 6 bases remained unmatched. Germline assignment: CDR1 MGHRA and CDR2 YSYEKL. The CDR3 consists of 15 residues.